The rows below give T cell receptor beta chains drawn from one sample of a study of control samples from healthy donors and cancer patients. The table came from immunoSEQ multiplex PCR; TCRdb's copy has only in-frame clones and leaves some out. Here the sample spans about 47,000 clones, roughly 80% being singletons. What was sequenced was blood. The origin of the receptors is a man in his 70s in good health. Both conserved end residues are part of each CDR3. D genes are given only for firm matches.

CASSWTGIEYNEQFF | 15 | TRBD1 | TRBV7-2
CASSPTYSPGTNGYTF | 16 | . | TRBV4-1
CASSRIVNYGYTF | 13 | . | TRBV7-2
CASSPTQGARGTEAFF | 16 | TRBD1 | TRBV18
CAWSGGGLNNEQFF | 14 | . | TRBV30
CASSTPTGSHRFSGANVLTF | 20 | TRBD1 | TRBV19
CASSPRNENTGELFF | 15 | . | TRBV4-1
CATSDPGGTESYNEQFF | 17 | . | TRBV24-1
CASSVMGQGEQYF | 13 | TRBD1 | TRBV5-4
CAISALSGGGNEQFF | 15 | TRBD2 | TRBV10-3
CASSGTGNEKLFF | 13 | TRBD1 | TRBV2
CATSDRDGGAEETQYF | 16 | . | TRBV24-1
CASSEALPQPQHF | 13 | . | TRBV6-1
CASSLGLAGLEQYF | 14 | TRBD2 | TRBV3-1/TRBV3-2
CASSSGQGGYSTIYF | 15 | TRBD1 | TRBV5-5
CASSPLLVSEAFF | 13 | . | TRBV7-9
CASSLALAGAGNTQYF | 16 | TRBD2 | TRBV5-6
CASLREGETQYF | 12 | TRBD2 | TRBV6-6
CASSAGLAGANTGELFF | 17 | TRBD2 | TRBV5-4
CASSLTSSGQETQYF | 15 | . | TRBV7-3
CASSLAGASYEQYF | 14 | . | TRBV5-1
CATSDGSRDTQYF | 13 | . | TRBV24-1
CASSDEPLSYEQYF | 14 | . | TRBV2
CASSQDLRSEETQYF | 15 | . | TRBV4-2
CASSLAGLNSPLHF | 14 | . | TRBV5-4
CAWTGGPGVTEAFF | 14 | . | TRBV30
CASSLRGVLLGSPLHF | 16 | . | TRBV5-8
CASSYNQGGGYGYTF | 15 | . | TRBV3-1/TRBV3-2
CASTPDARGRTYGYTF | 16 | TRBD1 | TRBV2
CASRTSDFGEQFF | 13 | . | TRBV5-1
CASSTSGSGETQYF | 14 | TRBD2 | TRBV19
CSASIGQGADEQFF | 14 | TRBD1 | TRBV20-1
CASRTGTGGDNSPLHF | 16 | TRBD1 | TRBV2
CASSPDWTPGLLNTEAFF | 18 | . | TRBV18
CATSDPQGTSGINRNNEQFF | 20 | TRBD2 | TRBV24-1
CASIREGRTDTQYF | 14 | TRBD2 | TRBV6-6
CASSLKGRGQGNEKLFF | 17 | TRBD1 | TRBV5-4
CASSWTDAHDSPLHF | 15 | . | TRBV6-5
CASSWRGPEYNEQFF | 15 | . | TRBV27
CASSPPLRQQETQYF | 15 | . | TRBV28
CASSYGRGRHKDGYTF | 16 | TRBD1 | TRBV6-5
CASTSGAGDNYGYTF | 15 | . | TRBV18
CASSENRGGHYEQYF | 15 | . | TRBV28
CASSMESDSASGNTIYF | 17 | . | TRBV7-2
CATSDTGTGAETQYF | 15 | TRBD1 | TRBV24-1
CASSYSRGRGSEAFF | 15 | TRBD1 | TRBV6-6
CASSWSPGQGPYNEQFF | 17 | TRBD1 | TRBV5-5
CASSPSWVRTEALQYF | 16 | . | TRBV3-1/TRBV3-2
CASSQESAGEYTQYF | 15 | TRBD2 | TRBV4-2
CASSPGRSGQDGWNPYEQYF | 20 | TRBD1 | TRBV19
CASGPSYNSPLHF | 13 | . | TRBV7-3
CAWAKTVKNEKLFF | 14 | . | TRBV30
CASTGGLEGEQYF | 13 | . | TRBV2